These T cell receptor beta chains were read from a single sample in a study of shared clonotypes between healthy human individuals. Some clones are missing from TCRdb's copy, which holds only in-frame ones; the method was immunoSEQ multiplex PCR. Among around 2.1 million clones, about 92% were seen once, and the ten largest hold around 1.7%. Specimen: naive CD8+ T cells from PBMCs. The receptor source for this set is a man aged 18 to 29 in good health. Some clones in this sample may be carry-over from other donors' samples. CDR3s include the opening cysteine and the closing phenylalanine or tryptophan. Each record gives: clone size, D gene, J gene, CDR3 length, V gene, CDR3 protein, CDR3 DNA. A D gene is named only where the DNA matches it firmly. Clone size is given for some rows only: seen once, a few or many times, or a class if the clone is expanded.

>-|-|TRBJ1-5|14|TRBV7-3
CASSTGGVRQPQHF
TGTGCCAGCAGCACAGGCGGGGTTAGGCAGCCCCAGCATTTT
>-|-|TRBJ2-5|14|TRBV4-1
CASSQLPNEETQYF
TGCGCCAGCAGCCAATTACCTAACGAAGAGACCCAGTACTTC
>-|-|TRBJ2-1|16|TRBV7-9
CASSYLGLADYNEQFF
TGTGCCAGCAGCTACCTGGGGTTAGCGGACTACAATGAGCAGTTCTTC
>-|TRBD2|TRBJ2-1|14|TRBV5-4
CASSPTSGSNEQFF
TGTGCCAGCAGCCCGACTAGCGGGAGCAATGAGCAGTTCTTC
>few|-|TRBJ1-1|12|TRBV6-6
CASTPGNTEAFF
TGTGCCAGCACGCCCGGGAACACTGAAGCTTTCTTT
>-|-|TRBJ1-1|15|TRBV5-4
CASSLLRTGDTEAFF
TGTGCCAGCAGCCTCCTTCGAACGGGGGACACTGAAGCTTTCTTT
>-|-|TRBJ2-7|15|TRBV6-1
CASALVVAVSYEQYF
TGTGCCAGCGCCTTAGTGGTAGCGGTCTCCTACGAGCAGTACTTC
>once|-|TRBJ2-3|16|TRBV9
CASSVAERAGPDTQYF
TGTGCCAGCAGCGTAGCGGAGCGGGCGGGCCCAGATACGCAGTATTTT
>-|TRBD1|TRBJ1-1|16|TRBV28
CASSLGQGLLNTEAFF
TGTGCCAGCAGTCTGGGACAGGGACTTTTGAACACTGAAGCTTTCTTT
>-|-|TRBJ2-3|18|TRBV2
CASSQLELDREGGDTQYF
TGTGCCAGCAGCCAGTTAGAATTAGACAGGGAGGGTGGAGATACGCAGTATTTT
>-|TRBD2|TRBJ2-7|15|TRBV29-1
CSVEVSAGSAYEQYF
TGCAGCGTTGAAGTTTCAGCGGGATCTGCCTACGAGCAGTACTTC
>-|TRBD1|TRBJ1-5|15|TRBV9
CASSDSGQSNQPQHF
TGTGCCAGCAGCGATTCGGGACAGAGCAATCAGCCCCAGCATTTT
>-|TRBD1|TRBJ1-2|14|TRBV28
CASKQTGLGYGYTF
TGTGCCAGCAAACAGACAGGGTTGGGCTATGGCTACACCTTC
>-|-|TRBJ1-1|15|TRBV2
CASSELRALNTEAFF
TGTGCCAGCAGTGAACTAAGGGCACTGAACACTGAAGCTTTCTTT
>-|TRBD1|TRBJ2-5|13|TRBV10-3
CAIRDRGQETQYF
TGTGCCATCCGGGACAGGGGTCAAGAGACCCAGTACTTC
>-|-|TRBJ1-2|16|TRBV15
CATSRDWTLDPHGYTF
TGTGCCACCAGCAGAGACTGGACGCTCGACCCCCATGGCTACACCTTC
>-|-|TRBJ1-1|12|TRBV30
CAWGTGNTEAFF
TGTGCCTGGGGGACCGGGAACACTGAAGCTTTCTTT
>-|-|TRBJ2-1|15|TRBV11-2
CASREPLASYNEQFF
TGTGCCAGCAGGGAACCACTAGCCTCCTACAATGAGCAGTTCTTC
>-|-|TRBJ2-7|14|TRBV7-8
CASSLVPQSYEQYF
TGTGCCAGCAGCTTAGTCCCCCAGTCCTACGAGCAGTACTTC
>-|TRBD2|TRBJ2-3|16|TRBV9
CASSKRAGGDTDTQYF
TGTGCCAGCAGCAAAAGAGCGGGAGGCGACACAGATACGCAGTATTTT
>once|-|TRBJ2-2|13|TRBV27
CASRLANTGELFF
TGTGCCAGCAGACTTGCGAACACCGGGGAGCTGTTTTTT
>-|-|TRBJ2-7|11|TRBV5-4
CASSFGYEQYF
TGTGCCAGCAGCTTCGGATACGAGCAGTACTTC
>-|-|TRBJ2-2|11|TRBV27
CASTHTGELFF
TGTGCCAGCACCCACACCGGGGAGCTGTTTTTT
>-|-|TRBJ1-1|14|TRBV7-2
CASSRLRANTEAFF
TGTGCCAGCAGTAGACTCCGGGCGAACACTGAAGCTTTCTTT
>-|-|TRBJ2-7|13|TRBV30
CAWSVAGIYEQYF
TGTGCCTGGAGTGTTGCAGGGATCTACGAGCAGTACTTC
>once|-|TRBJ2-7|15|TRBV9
CASSVEGLGIHEQYF
TGTGCCAGCAGCGTAGAGGGGCTAGGAATCCACGAGCAGTACTTC
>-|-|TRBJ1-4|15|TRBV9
CASSVAAGPNEKLFF
TGTGCCAGCAGCGTAGCGGCAGGGCCTAATGAAAAACTGTTTTTT
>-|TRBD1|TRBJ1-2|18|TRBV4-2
CASSQDKDRGDTNYGYTF
TGTGCCAGCAGCCAAGATAAGGACAGGGGTGATACTAACTATGGCTACACCTTC
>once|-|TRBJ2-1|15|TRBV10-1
CASSESTAPHNEQFF
TGCGCCAGCAGTGAGTCGACAGCTCCGCACAATGAGCAGTTCTTC
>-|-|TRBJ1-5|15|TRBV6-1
CASGENTYSNQPQHF
TGTGCCAGCGGGGAAAATACCTATAGCAATCAGCCCCAGCATTTT
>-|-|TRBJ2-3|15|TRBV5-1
CASSLVVGESDTQYF
TGCGCCAGCAGCTTGGTTGTGGGAGAGTCAGATACGCAGTATTTT
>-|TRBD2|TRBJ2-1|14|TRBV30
CAWSVGREGDEQFF
TGTGCCTGGAGTGTGGGGCGGGAGGGCGATGAGCAGTTCTTC
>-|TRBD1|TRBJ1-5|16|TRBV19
CASSRSLAGGWQPQHF
TGTGCCAGTAGTAGGTCGCTGGCAGGGGGCTGGCAGCCCCAGCATTTT
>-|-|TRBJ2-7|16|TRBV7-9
CASSPLRRGPSYEQYF
TGTGCCAGCAGCCCTCTCAGGAGGGGGCCTTCCTACGAGCAGTACTTC
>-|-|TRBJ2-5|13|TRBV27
CASSKLAEETQYF
TGTGCCAGCAGCAAATTGGCTGAGGAGACCCAGTACTTC
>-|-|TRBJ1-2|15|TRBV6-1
CASSEIFMGGHGYTF
TGTGCCAGCAGTGAAATTTTTATGGGGGGCCATGGCTACACCTTC
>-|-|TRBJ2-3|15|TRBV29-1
CSVEDRRTDTDTQYF
TGCAGCGTTGAAGATCGGAGGACAGACACAGATACGCAGTATTTT
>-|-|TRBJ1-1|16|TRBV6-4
CASSRPNTTGNTEAFF
TGTGCCAGCAGTCGCCCTAATACGACAGGGAACACTGAAGCTTTCTTT
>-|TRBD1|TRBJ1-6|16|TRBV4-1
CASSQEWTGSNSPLHF
TGCGCCAGCAGCCAAGAGTGGACAGGGAGTAATTCACCCCTCCACTTT
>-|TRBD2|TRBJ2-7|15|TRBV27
CASSFYPGGSYEQYF
TGTGCCAGCAGTTTTTATCCGGGAGGCTCCTACGAGCAGTACTTC
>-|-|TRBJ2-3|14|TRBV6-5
CASDMGYPPDTQYF
TGTGCCAGCGACATGGGTTACCCCCCAGATACGCAGTATTTT
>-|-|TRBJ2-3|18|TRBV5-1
CASSGDSRTKASTDTQYF
TGCGCCAGCAGCGGAGACAGCAGAACGAAAGCTAGCACAGATACGCAGTATTTT
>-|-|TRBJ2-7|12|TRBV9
CASGPNRAEQYF
TGTGCCAGCGGACCTAATAGAGCCGAGCAGTACTTC
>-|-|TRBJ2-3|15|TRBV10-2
CASSDRGRSTDTQYF
TGCGCCAGCAGTGACAGAGGACGTAGCACAGATACGCAGTATTTT
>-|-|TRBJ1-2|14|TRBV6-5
CASSYSRRSYGYTF
TGTGCCAGCAGTTACTCGAGGAGGAGCTATGGCTACACCTTC
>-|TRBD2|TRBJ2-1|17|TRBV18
CASSPDVWREGNNEQFF
TGTGCCAGCTCACCAGATGTTTGGCGGGAGGGGAACAATGAGCAGTTCTTC
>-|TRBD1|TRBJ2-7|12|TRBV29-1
CSVGDRGYEQYF
TGCAGCGTGGGGGACAGGGGGTACGAGCAGTACTTC
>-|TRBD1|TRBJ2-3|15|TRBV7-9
CASSPGTDYTDTQYF
TGTGCCAGCAGCCCTGGGACAGACTACACAGATACGCAGTATTTT
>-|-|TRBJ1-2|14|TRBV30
CAWTDWAANYGYTF
TGTGCCTGGACTGACTGGGCGGCTAACTATGGCTACACCTTC
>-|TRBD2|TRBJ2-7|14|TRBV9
CASSPEGRAAEQYF
TGTGCCAGCAGCCCCGAAGGGAGGGCAGCCGAGCAGTACTTC